The 15 T cell receptor beta chains below come from one sample, sequenced in a study of blood T cell repertoires in COVID-19. Sequencing was performed with immunoSEQ multiplex PCR; in TCRdb, only in-frame clones are kept and a portion is missing. The table lists approximately 230,000 clones, 70% to 85% of them singletons. The sample taken for sequencing was PBMCs or T cells enriched from blood (not recorded which). The receptors derive from a man between 40 and 49 years old who had recovered from COVID-19.

This clone came up a few times. J is TRBJ2-7 and V is TRBV4-2; perhaps TRBD2 as D (5 bases). The CDR3 covers 16 residues. V was pared by 3 bases and J by 0 bases, with 15 bases between. CDR1 and CDR2 (germline): LGHNA, YNFKEQ. The CDR3: CASSHSAGGASYEQYF. The CDR3 nucleotides are TGTGCCAGCAGCCATTCGGCGGGCGGAGCCTCCTACGAGCAGTACTTC.

J is TRBJ1-2 and V is TRBV5-8; maybe TRBD1 (6 bases). Trimming left V 4 bases short and J 1 base short, with 14 bases between. Germline-derived CDR1 and CDR2 are SGHTS and YDEGEE. CDR3 length equals 15 residues. Here the CDR3 reads CASSIGQIFNYGYTF. CDR3 DNA sequence: TGTGCCAGCAGCATAGGACAGATATTTAACTATGGCTACACCTTC.

This sequence joins TRBV18 and TRBJ2-5; TRBD1 agrees at 8 bases. Per germline, CDR1 KGHSH and CDR2 LQKENI. This CDR3 has 15 residues. V lost 3 bases, J lost 3 bases, and 6 bases stayed unmatched. The CDR3 sequence is CASSPRQGREETQYF. DNA of the CDR3: TGTGCCAGCTCACCTCGACAGGGGCGGGAAGAGACCCAGTACTTC.

V usage is TRBV3-1 (or the pseudogene TRBV3-2) and J usage is TRBJ1-1; D is unresolved. V lost 0 bases and J lost 0, with 11 bases in between. Germline CDR1 and CDR2: LGHDT and YNNKEL (reference sequence). CDR3 length equals 16 residues. CDR3 coding DNA: TGTGCCAGCAGCCAAGATGCCAGGCCAATGAACACTGAAGCTTTCTTT. Its protein product is CASSQDARPMNTEAFF.

The V and J genes are TRBV27 and TRBJ2-7, with 10 bases fitting TRBD1. The CDR3 covers 14 residues. With 5 bases clipped from V and 6 bases from J, the junction kept 7 bases outside the gene matches. Germline lookup yields CDR1 MNHEY and CDR2 SMNVEV (reference sequence). For the CDR3, the DNA is TGTGCCAGCAGTCCCGGGACAGGGGTAGGCGAGCAGTACTTC. As protein: CASSPGTGVGEQYF.

The chain has TRBV7-3 and TRBJ2-2, with D unresolved. The V end was cut by 0 bases, the J end by 4 bases, with 12 bases between. The CDR3 runs 16 residues. The V gene's germline CDR1 is SGHTA and CDR2 FQGTGA. The CDR3 region is CASSLTTPWATGELFF. The CDR3 DNA is TGTGCCAGCAGCTTAACTACCCCATGGGCCACCGGGGAGCTGTTTTTT.

This clone was seen more than once but under ten times. This sequence joins TRBV5-1 and TRBJ1-6; D uncertain. Per germline, CDR1 SGHRS and CDR2 YFSETQ. CDR3 length: 14 amino acids. V lost 4 bases and J lost 0, with 5 bases in between. Written as DNA, the CDR3 is TGCGCCAGCAGCCGTAGCTCCTATAATTCACCCCTCCACTTT. Residues: CASSRSSYNSPLHF. Supplemented by reference TRBV5-1 and TRBJ1-6, the full variable domain reads KAGVTQTPRYLIKTRGQQVTLSCSPISGHRSVSWYQQTPGQGLQFLFEYFSETQRNKGNFPGRFSGRQFSNSRSEMNVSTLELGDSALYLCASSRSSYNSPLHFGNGTRLTVT.

V is TRBV2 and J is TRBJ1-6; D is ambiguous. The CDR3 extends over 15 amino acids. CDR1 is SNHLY and CDR2 is FYNNEI in the germline V gene. V lost 2 bases and J lost 7, with 12 bases in between. As DNA, the CDR3 is TGTGCCAGCAGTGAAAAACGCGCGGGAAATTCACCCCTCCACTTT. Its protein is CASSEKRAGNSPLHF.

The rearrangement uses TRBV4-2 and TRBJ2-4, with a tentative D call TRBD2 (6 bases). CDR3 length: 13 amino acids. Trimming shortened V by 1 base and J by 9 bases, and 10 bases separated the two germline ends. Per germline, CDR1 LGHNA and CDR2 YNFKEQ. The CDR3 protein is CASSQGLEGIQYF. The CDR3 nucleotides are TGTGCCAGCAGCCAAGGACTAGAAGGCATTCAGTACTTC.

The rearrangement joins TRBV7-9 to TRBJ2-1; 14 nucleotides match TRBD2. There are 14 residues in the CDR3. V lost 3 bases to trimming and J lost 10 bases; unmatched junction nucleotides: 2. Per the germline V gene, CDR1 is SEHNR and CDR2 is FQNEAQ (reference sequence). DNA of the CDR3: TGTGCCAGCAGCTTGGGACTAGCGGGAGACGAGCAGTTCTTC. It encodes CASSLGLAGDEQFF. The entire variable domain, with the rest obtained from reference TRBV7-9 and TRBJ2-1, is as follows: DTGVSQNPRHKITKRGQNVTFRCDPISEHNRLYWYRQTLGQGPEFLTYFQNEAQLEKSRLLSDRFSAERPKGSFSTLEIQRTEQGDSAMYLCASSLGLAGDEQFFGPGTRLTVL.

The V gene is TRBV11-2, the J gene TRBJ1-3; 8 positions agree with TRBD1. The CDR3 sequence is 17 residues long. CDR1 and CDR2 from the germline V gene are SGHAT and FQNNGV. Trimming at V came to 4 bases and at J to 0 bases, leaving 8 bases not matched to a gene. In DNA, the CDR3 is TGTGCCAGCAGCTGGGGGGGGGACAGGCTCTCTGGAAACACCATATATTTT. Protein sequence: CASSWGGDRLSGNTIYF.

The chain employs TRBV3-1 (or the pseudogene TRBV3-2) and TRBJ1-2, with 7 bases identical to TRBD1. The CDR3 has 17 amino acids. V lost 4 bases, J lost 0 bases, and 11 bases stayed unmatched. Germline assignment: CDR1 LGHDT and CDR2 YNNKEL (reference sequence). CDR3 region: CASSPTGALGPNYGYTF. CDR3 DNA sequence: TGTGCCAGCAGCCCCACAGGGGCCTTGGGCCCTAACTATGGCTACACCTTC.

This clone appeared once. This chain links TRBV28 with TRBJ2-3, with 9 positions matching TRBD2. The J segment lost 4 bases and the V segment lost 7 bases, leaving 12 bases of the junction unmatched. The CDR3 has 16 residues. The germline V gene has CDR1 MDHEN and CDR2 SYDVKM. CDR3 region: CASTPWAGGVADTQYF. In DNA form, the CDR3 reads TGTGCCAGCACCCCTTGGGCGGGAGGGGTCGCAGATACGCAGTATTTT.

J is TRBJ2-1 and V is TRBV28, with TRBD2 matching 14 bases. The CDR3 covers 18 residues. The ends lost 6 bases at V and 2 bases at J; junction bases unmatched: 9. The germline gives CDR1 MDHEN, CDR2 SYDVKM. The DNA of the CDR3 is TGTGCCAGCAGCGGACTAGCGGGAGGTGAAATCGCCTACAATGAGCAGTTCTTC. Translating gives CASSGLAGGEIAYNEQFF.

The CDR3 spells CASSDGRGPLHF. The CDR3 DNA follows: TGCGCCAGCAGCGACGGGAGGGGACCCCTCCACTTT. The V call is TRBV10-1, the J call TRBJ1-6; tentatively, D is TRBD1 (5 bases). CDR1 is WNHNN and CDR2 is SYGVQD in the germline V gene (reference sequence). V was cut by 6 bases and J by 12 bases, with 12 bases left in between. The CDR3 has 12 residues.